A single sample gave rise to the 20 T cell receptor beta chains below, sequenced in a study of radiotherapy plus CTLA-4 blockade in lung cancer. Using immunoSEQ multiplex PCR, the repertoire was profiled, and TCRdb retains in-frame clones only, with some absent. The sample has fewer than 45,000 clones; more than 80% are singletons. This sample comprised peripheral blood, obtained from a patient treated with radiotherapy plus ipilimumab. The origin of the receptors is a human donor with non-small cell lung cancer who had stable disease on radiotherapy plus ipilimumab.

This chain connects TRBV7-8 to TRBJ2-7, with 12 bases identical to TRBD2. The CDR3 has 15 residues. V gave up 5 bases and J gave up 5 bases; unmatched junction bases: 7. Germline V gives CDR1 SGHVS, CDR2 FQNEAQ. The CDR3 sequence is CASSPRTSGTHEQYF. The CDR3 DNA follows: TGTGCCAGCAGCCCCCGGACTAGCGGGACCCACGAGCAGTACTTC.

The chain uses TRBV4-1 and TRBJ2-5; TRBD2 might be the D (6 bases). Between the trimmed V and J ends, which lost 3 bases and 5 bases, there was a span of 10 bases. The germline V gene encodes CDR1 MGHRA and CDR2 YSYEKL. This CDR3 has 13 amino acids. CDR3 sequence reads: CASSQRGGETQYF. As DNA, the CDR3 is TGCGCCAGCAGCCAGCGGGGTGGGGAGACCCAGTACTTC.

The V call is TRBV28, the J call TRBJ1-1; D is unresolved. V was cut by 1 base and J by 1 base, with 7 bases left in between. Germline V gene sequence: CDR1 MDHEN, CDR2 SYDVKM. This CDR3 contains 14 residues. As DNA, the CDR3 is TGTGCCAGCAGTTTATATGCGGGGAACACTGAAGCTTTCTTT. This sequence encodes CASSLYAGNTEAFF.

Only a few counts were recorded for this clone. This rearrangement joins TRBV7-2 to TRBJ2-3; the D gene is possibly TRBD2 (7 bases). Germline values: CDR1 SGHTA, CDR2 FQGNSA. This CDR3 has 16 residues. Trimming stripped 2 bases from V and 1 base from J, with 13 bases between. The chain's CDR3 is CASSLLGGAGTDTQYF. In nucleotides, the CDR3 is TGTGCCAGCAGCTTATTGGGGGGGGCTGGCACAGATACGCAGTATTTT.

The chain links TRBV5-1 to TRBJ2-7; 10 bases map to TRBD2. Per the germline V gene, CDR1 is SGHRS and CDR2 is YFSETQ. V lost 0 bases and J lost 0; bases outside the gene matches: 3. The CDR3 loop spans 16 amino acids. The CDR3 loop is CASSLEASGSSYEQYF. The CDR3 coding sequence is TGCGCCAGCAGCTTGGAGGCTAGCGGGAGCTCCTACGAGCAGTACTTC.

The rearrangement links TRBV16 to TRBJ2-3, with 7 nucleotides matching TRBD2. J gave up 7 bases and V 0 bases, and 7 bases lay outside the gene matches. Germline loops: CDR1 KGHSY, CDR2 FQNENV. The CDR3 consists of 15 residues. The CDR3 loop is CASSQSLRERYTQYF. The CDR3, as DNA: TGTGCCAGCAGCCAATCGTTGCGGGAGCGGTATACGCAGTATTTT.

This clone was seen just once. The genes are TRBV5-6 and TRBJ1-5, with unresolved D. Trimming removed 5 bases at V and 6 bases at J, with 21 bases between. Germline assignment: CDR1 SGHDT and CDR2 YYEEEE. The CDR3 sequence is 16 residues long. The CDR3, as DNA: TGTGCCAGCAGTAATCTTGGGAGGGCTAGAGGTCAGCCCCAGCATTTT. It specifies CASSNLGRARGQPQHF.

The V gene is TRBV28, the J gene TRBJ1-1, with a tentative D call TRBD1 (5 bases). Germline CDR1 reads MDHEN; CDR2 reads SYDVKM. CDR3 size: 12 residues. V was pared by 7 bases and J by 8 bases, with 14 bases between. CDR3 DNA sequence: TGTGCCAGCAAGCCCCCAGGGTCGGAAGCTTTCTTT. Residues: CASKPPGSEAFF.

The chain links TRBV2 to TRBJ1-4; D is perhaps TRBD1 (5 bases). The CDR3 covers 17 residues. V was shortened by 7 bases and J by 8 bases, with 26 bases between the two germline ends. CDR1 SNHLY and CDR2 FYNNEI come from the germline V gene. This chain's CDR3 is CASKAARMGGEREKLFF. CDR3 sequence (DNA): TGTGCCAGCAAGGCGGCTCGGATGGGAGGGGAGCGGGAAAAACTGTTTTTT.

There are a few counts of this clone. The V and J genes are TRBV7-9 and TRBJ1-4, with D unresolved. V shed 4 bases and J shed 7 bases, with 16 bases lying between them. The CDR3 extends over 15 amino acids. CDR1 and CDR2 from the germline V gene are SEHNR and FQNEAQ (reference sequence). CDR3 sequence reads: CASSWGSREGEKLFF. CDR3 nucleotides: TGTGCCAGCAGCTGGGGAAGTCGAGAGGGTGAAAAACTGTTTTTT.

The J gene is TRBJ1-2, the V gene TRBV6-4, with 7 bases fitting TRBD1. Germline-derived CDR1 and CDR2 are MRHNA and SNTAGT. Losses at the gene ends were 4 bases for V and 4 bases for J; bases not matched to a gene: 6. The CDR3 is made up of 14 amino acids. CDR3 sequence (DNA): TGTGCCAGCAGTGTTGAACAGGGGACCTATGGCTACACCTTC. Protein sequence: CASSVEQGTYGYTF.

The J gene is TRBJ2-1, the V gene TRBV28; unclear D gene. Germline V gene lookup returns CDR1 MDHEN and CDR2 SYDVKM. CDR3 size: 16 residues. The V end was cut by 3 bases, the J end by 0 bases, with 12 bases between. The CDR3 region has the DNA TGTGCCAGCAGTTTTGGGCTGATGGGCTCCTACAATGAGCAGTTCTTC. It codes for CASSFGLMGSYNEQFF. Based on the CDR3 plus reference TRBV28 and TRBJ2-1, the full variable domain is DVKVTQSSRYLVKRTGEKVFLECVQDMDHENMFWYRQDPGLGLRLIYFSYDVKMKEKGDIPEGYSVSREKKERFSLILESASTNQTSMYLCASSFGLMGSYNEQFFGPGTRLTVL.

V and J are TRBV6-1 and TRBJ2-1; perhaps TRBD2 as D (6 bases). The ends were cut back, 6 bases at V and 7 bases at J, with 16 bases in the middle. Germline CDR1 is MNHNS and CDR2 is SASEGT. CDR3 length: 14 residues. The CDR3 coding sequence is TGTGCCAGCAGGGAAACCGGGAGTGGGAATGAGCAGTTCTTC. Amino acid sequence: CASRETGSGNEQFF.

The CDR3 sequence: CASNPQGQGGYEQYF. The CDR3 DNA follows: TGTGCCAGCAATCCACAGGGTCAGGGTGGGTACGAGCAGTACTTC. This sequence joins TRBV6-5 and TRBJ2-7, with TRBD1 as a possible D gene (6 bases). Trimming stripped 7 bases from V and 4 bases from J, with 20 bases between. Germline V gives CDR1 MNHEY, CDR2 SVGAGI. This CDR3 region has 15 residues.

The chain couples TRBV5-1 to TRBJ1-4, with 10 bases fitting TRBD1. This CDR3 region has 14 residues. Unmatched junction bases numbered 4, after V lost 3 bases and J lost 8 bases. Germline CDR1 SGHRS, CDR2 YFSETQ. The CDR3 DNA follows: TGCGCCAGCAGCTGGGGGACAGGGGAGGAAAAACTGTTTTTT. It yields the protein CASSWGTGEEKLFF.

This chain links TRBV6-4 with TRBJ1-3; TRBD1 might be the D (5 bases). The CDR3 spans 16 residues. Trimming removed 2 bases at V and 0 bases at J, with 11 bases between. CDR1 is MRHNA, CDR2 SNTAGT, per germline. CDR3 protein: CASSDRWGHSGNTIYF. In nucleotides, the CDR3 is TGTGCCAGCAGTGACCGTTGGGGCCACTCTGGAAACACCATATATTTT.

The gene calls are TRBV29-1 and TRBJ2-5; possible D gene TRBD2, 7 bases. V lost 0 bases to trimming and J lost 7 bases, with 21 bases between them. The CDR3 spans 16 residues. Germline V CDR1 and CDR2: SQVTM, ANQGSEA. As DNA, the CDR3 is TGCAGCGTTGAAGACCCAGGGGTAGCTGCTAGCGGGACCCAGTACTTC. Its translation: CSVEDPGVAASGTQYF.

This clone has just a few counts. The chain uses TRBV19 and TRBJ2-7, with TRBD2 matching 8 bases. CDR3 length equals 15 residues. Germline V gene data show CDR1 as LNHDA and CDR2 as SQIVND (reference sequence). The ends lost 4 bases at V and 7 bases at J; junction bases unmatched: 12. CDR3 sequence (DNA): TGTGCCAGTAGTACGCGGACTAGCCGGGTGGGGGAGCAGTACTTC. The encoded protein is CASSTRTSRVGEQYF.

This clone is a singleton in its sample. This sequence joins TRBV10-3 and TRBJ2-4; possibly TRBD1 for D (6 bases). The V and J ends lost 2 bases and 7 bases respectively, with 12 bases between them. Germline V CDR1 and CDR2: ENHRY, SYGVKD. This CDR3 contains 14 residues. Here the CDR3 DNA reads TGTGCCATCAGTGAGAGGGACAAGGGCAACATTCAGTACTTC. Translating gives CAISERDKGNIQYF.

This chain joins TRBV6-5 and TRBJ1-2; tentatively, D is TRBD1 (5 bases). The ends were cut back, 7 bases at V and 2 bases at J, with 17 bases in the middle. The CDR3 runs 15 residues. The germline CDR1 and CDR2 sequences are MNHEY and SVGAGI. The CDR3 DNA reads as TGTGCCAGCACCCAAAACGTACAGGCCAACTATGGCTACACCTTC. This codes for CASTQNVQANYGYTF.